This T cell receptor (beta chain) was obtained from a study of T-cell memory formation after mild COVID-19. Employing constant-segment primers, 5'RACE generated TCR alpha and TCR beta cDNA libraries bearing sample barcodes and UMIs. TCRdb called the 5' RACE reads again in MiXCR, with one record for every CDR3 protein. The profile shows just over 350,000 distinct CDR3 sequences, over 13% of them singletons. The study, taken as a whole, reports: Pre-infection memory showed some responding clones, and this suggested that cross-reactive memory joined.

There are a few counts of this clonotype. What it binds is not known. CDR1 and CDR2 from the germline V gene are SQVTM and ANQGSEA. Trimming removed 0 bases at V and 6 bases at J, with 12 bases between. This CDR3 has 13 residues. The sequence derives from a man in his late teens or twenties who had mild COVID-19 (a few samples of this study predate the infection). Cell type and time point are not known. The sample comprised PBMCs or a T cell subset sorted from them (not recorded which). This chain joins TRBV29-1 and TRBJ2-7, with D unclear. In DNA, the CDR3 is TGCAGCGTTGAAGATTTTTCCACAAGCGAGCAGTACTTC. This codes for CSVEDFSTSEQYF.